One and the same sample provided the 21 T cell receptor beta chains below, sequenced in a study of PD-1 blockade in classical Hodgkin lymphoma. The time point here: cycle 4 day 1 (C4D1), after more than 5 weeks of nivolumab. Patients all relapsed after autologous stem cell transplantation, and there was variation in brentuximab vedotin exposure. Clones were sequenced by immunoSEQ multiplex PCR, and TCRdb holds only the in-frame ones, with some missing. The table has 17,000 or so clones, 83% seen once. This specimen was peripheral blood mononuclear cells (PBMCs), taken before the fourth cycle of nivolumab. Receptors were obtained from a human donor with classical Hodgkin lymphoma.

The rearrangement joins TRBV4-2 to TRBJ1-2, with D possibly being TRBD1 (5 bases). V shed 0 bases and J shed 6 bases, with 8 bases lying between them. The CDR3 length is 13 residues. Germline CDR1 is LGHNA and CDR2 is YNFKEQ. The CDR3 bases are TGTGCCAGCAGCCAAGATAGGGGAAATGGCTACACCTTC. Residues: CASSQDRGNGYTF.

This clone was recorded once. The chain recombines TRBV7-9 with TRBJ1-2; 8 bases fit TRBD1. This CDR3 has 13 amino acids. Trimming removed 4 bases from V and 7 bases from J; junction bases left unmatched: 5. Germline V gene data show CDR1 as SEHNR and CDR2 as FQNEAQ (reference sequence). CDR3 DNA sequence: TGTGCCAGCAGCTCCACAGGGGGATTTGGCTACACCTTC. Residues: CASSSTGGFGYTF.

V and J are TRBV2 and TRBJ1-3; unclear D gene. Germline V gene sequence: CDR1 SNHLY, CDR2 FYNNEI. CDR3 size: 14 residues. Trimming pared 7 bases from V and 3 bases from J, leaving 13 bases between. DNA of the CDR3: TGTGCCAGCATTGAGACTGCCAGTGGAAACACCATATATTTT. Protein sequence: CASIETASGNTIYF.

The chain recombines TRBV7-9 with TRBJ2-5; D is undetermined. CDR1 SEHNR and CDR2 FQNEAQ come from the germline V gene (reference sequence). The CDR3 is made up of 12 amino acids. V gave up 3 bases and J gave up 2 bases, with 4 bases separating them. DNA of the CDR3: TGTGCCAGCAGCTTTTCGCAAGAGACCCAGTACTTC. This sequence encodes CASSFSQETQYF.

This rearrangement joins TRBV5-1 to TRBJ1-2, with D perhaps TRBD1 (5 bases). The CDR3 is made up of 15 amino acids. Per the germline V gene, CDR1 is SGHRS and CDR2 is YFSETQ. Deletions cut 3 bases from V and 7 bases from J, with 19 bases between. This CDR3 is CASSSRGVSSSGYTF. DNA of the CDR3: TGCGCCAGCAGCTCGCGAGGGGTCTCGTCGAGTGGCTACACCTTC.

This clone was seen only once. This chain uses TRBV7-9 with TRBJ2-5; D call uncertain. This CDR3 comprises 15 residues. V lost 1 base, J lost 2 bases, and 11 bases lay in between. Germline loops: CDR1 SEHNR, CDR2 FQNEAQ (reference sequence). The CDR3 DNA reads as TGTGCCAGCAGCTTAGGGAGAGTCCGTCAAGAGACCCAGTACTTC. Translation gives CASSLGRVRQETQYF.

The chain joins TRBV5-1 to TRBJ2-5; 7 bases align to TRBD1. Germline loops: CDR1 SGHRS, CDR2 YFSETQ. The length of the CDR3 is 14 residues. The trim removed 0 bases at V and 7 bases at J, leaving 6 bases unmatched. CDR3 loop: CASSLETGPATQYF. CDR3 nucleotide sequence: TGCGCCAGCAGCTTGGAGACAGGGCCGGCGACCCAGTACTTC.

The CDR3 protein is CASSPTGTDNQPQHF. CDR3 DNA: TGTGCCAGCAGTCCAACGGGGACAGACAATCAGCCCCAGCATTTT. The gene calls are TRBV6-6 and TRBJ1-5; 7 bases match TRBD1. Looked up from germline, CDR1 is MNHNY and CDR2 is SVGAGI (reference sequence). This CDR3 contains 15 residues. The J segment lost 3 bases and the V segment lost 5 bases, leaving 7 bases of the junction unmatched.

This clone occurred once. This chain links TRBV27 with TRBJ2-7; a weak D match, TRBD2 (7 bases). CDR1 is MNHEY, CDR2 SMNVEV, per germline (reference sequence). The CDR3 is 16 residues long. Trimming left V 2 bases short and J 3 bases short, with 17 bases between. The CDR3 DNA reads TGTGCCAGCAGTTTAATGTCACGGGGGGCATTCTACGAGCAGTACTTC. This codes for CASSLMSRGAFYEQYF.

In nucleotides, the CDR3 is TGCGCCAGCAGCTTACAGGGGATGAACACTGAAGCTTTCTTT. This codes for CASSLQGMNTEAFF. The chain couples TRBV5-1 to TRBJ1-1; 7 bases fit TRBD1. This CDR3 contains 14 residues. V lost 2 bases and J lost 0; bases outside the gene matches: 1. Germline loops: CDR1 SGHRS, CDR2 YFSETQ.

Only one count was recorded for this clone. CDR3 loop: CASSHAYNYEQYF. The CDR3, as DNA: TGTGCCAGCAGCCACGCCTACAACTACGAGCAGTACTTC. The chain couples TRBV5-5 to TRBJ2-7; no reliable D call. CDR3 length: 13 residues. With 4 bases removed from V and 3 bases from J, the gap between germline ends came to 11 bases. Germline loops: CDR1 SGHKS, CDR2 YYEKEE (reference sequence).

This rearrangement joins TRBV7-8 to TRBJ2-3, with TRBD1 as a possible D gene (6 bases). Germline CDR1 is SGHVS and CDR2 is FQNEAQ. The CDR3 runs to 15 residues. The V end was cut by 3 bases, the J end by 0 bases, with 10 bases between. The CDR3 here is CASSFDRYSTDTQYF. The CDR3, as DNA: TGTGCCAGCAGCTTCGACAGGTACAGCACAGATACGCAGTATTTT.

The CDR3 region has the DNA TGTGCCAGCAGTGACGACGGGGGGGAATTGAATGAGCAGTTCTTC. This codes for CASSDDGGELNEQFF. J is TRBJ2-1 and V is TRBV6-4; 8 nucleotides align to TRBD2. CDR3 length equals 15 residues. In germline, CDR1 is MRHNA, CDR2 SNTAGT. Trimming took 2 bases from V and 7 from J; bases not matched to a gene: 7.

The chain uses TRBV12-5 and TRBJ2-5; D is possibly TRBD1 (6 bases). Between the trimmed V and J ends, which lost 3 bases and 4 bases, there was a span of 12 bases. CDR3 size: 14 residues. Germline values: CDR1 LGHNT, CDR2 FRNRAP. CDR3 in amino acids: CASGLIQGGETQYF. CDR3 DNA sequence: TGTGCTAGTGGTTTAATACAGGGTGGAGAGACCCAGTACTTC.

The CDR3 protein is CASSLIGQGMYNEQFF. The CDR3 region has the DNA TGTGCCAGCAGCTTGATTGGACAGGGGATGTACAATGAGCAGTTCTTC. This chain joins TRBV7-9 and TRBJ2-1; TRBD1 matches 9 bases. This CDR3 is built from 16 residues. V gave up 3 bases and J gave up 4 bases; unmatched junction bases: 7. Germline CDR1 reads SEHNR; CDR2 reads FQNEAQ (reference sequence).

The CDR3 is CASSATGEGGNTIYF. Written as DNA, the CDR3 is TGTGCCAGCAGCGCAACAGGTGAAGGTGGAAACACCATATATTTT. This rearrangement joins TRBV9 to TRBJ1-3; perhaps TRBD1 as D (5 bases). The V gene lost 3 bases and the J gene lost 3 bases, with 13 bases spanning the gap. This CDR3 is built from 15 residues. Germline V gives CDR1 SGDLS, CDR2 YYNGEE.

The gene calls are TRBV5-1 and TRBJ1-1; 7 nucleotides line up with TRBD1. Germline CDR1 reads SGHRS; CDR2 reads YFSETQ. This CDR3 has 14 residues. Losses at the gene ends were 0 bases for V and 7 bases for J; bases not matched to a gene: 6. The CDR3 region has the DNA TGCGCCAGCAGCTTGGAACAGGGGATAGGTGAAGCTTTCTTT. This gives the protein CASSLEQGIGEAFF.

V and J are TRBV10-3 and TRBJ1-1, with TRBD1 matching 11 bases. V shed 6 bases and J 11 bases; nucleotides not matched to a gene: 8. Germline assignment: CDR1 ENHRY and CDR2 SYGVKD. CDR3 length equals 13 residues. The CDR3 DNA reads TGTGCCATCAGCTGGGACAGGGGGGCCGATGCTTTCTTT. This translates into CAISWDRGADAFF.

The gene calls are TRBV7-2 and TRBJ1-1; D gene uncertain. Germline V CDR1 and CDR2: SGHTA, FQGNSA. Between the trimmed V and J ends, which lost 0 bases and 7 bases, there was a span of 9 bases. There are 13 residues in the CDR3. The CDR3 DNA is TGTGCCAGCAGCTTAGCGTTGGGGTTTGAAGCTTTCTTT. It specifies CASSLALGFEAFF.

CDR3 nucleotide sequence: TGTGCCAGCAGTGACTATTTACGGGCCTACAATGAGCAGTTCTTC. It translates to CASSDYLRAYNEQFF. This chain uses TRBV6-1 with TRBJ2-1; D is uncertain. The V and J ends lost 3 bases and 2 bases respectively, with 11 bases between them. The germline V gene encodes CDR1 MNHNS and CDR2 SASEGT. The CDR3 contains 15 residues.

The rearrangement links TRBV5-1 to TRBJ2-6; D unresolved. Trimming left V 7 bases short and J 0 bases short, with 8 bases between. The germline CDR1 and CDR2 sequences are SGHRS and YFSETQ. The CDR3 is made up of 14 amino acids. CDR3 DNA: TGCGCCAGCCAGAAAGACTCTGGGGCCAACGTCCTGACTTTC. Translating it yields CASQKDSGANVLTF.